The present T cell receptor beta chain was sequenced within a study of shared clonotypes between healthy human individuals. V was shortened by 7 bases and J by 5 bases, with 17 bases between the two germline ends. CDR1 is SQVTM and CDR2 is ANQGSEA in the germline V gene. The CDR3 is made up of 13 amino acids. A CD45RA+ naive subset and a CD45RA-negative memory subset were split from CD4+ cells. Some clones are missing from TCRdb's copy, which holds only in-frame ones; the method was immunoSEQ multiplex PCR. The repertoire consists of 400,000 to 600,000 clones, with about 96% occurring once and the leading ten covering about 0.067%.

This TCR came from a woman in her twenties or thirties in good health. The sample comprised naive CD4+ T cells sorted from blood. Regarding subset: CD45RA+ positively selected. The chain couples TRBV29-1 to TRBJ2-5, with D maybe TRBD2 (6 bases). CDR3 in amino acids: CSAPGGPSETQYF. In DNA, the CDR3 is TGCAGCGCTCCCGGGGGACCCTCGGAGACCCAGTACTTC.